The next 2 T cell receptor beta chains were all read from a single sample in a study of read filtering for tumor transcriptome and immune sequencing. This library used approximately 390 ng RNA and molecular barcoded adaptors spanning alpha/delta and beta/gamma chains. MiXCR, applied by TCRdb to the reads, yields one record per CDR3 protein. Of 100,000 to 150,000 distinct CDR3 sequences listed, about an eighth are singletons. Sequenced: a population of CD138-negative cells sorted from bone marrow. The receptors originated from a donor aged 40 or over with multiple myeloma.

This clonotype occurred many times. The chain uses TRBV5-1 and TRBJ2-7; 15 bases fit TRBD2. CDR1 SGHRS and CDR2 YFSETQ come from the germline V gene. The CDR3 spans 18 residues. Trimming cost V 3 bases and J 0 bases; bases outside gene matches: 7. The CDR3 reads CASSSPGLAGGFSYEQYF. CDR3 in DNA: TGCGCCAGCAGCTCACCGGGACTAGCGGGAGGCTTCTCCTACGAGCAGTACTTC.

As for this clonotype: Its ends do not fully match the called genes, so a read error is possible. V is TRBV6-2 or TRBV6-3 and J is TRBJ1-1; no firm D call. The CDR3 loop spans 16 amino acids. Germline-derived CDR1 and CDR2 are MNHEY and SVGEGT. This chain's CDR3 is CASSYSSLAGNTEALF. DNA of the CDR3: TGTGCCAGCAGTTACTCCAGCCTGGCGGGGAACACTGAAGCTCTCTTT.